This T cell receptor (beta chain) emerged from a study of blood T cell repertoires in COVID-19. V lost 1 base, J lost 5 bases, and 11 bases lay in between. In germline, CDR1 is GTSNPN, CDR2 SVGIG (reference sequence). The CDR3 extends over 13 amino acids. The protocol was immunoSEQ multiplex PCR, while the TCRdb copy is restricted to in-frame clones and leaves out a portion. The data show around 330,000 clones, about 87% seen once. This clonotype was sampled from a woman in her 30s with COVID-19, enrolled during active disease. The J gene is TRBJ1-1, the V gene TRBV30; no firm D call. The sequenced sample consisted of peripheral blood. The CDR3 protein is CAWSADMRTEAFF. The CDR3 DNA reads as TGTGCCTGGAGTGCCGACATGAGAACTGAAGCTTTCTTT.